This T cell receptor (beta chain) stems from a study of T cells expressing NK-cell markers. For each CDR3 protein, TCRdb gives one entry from its re-call of the 5' RACE reads, without DNA. The sample's table shows hundreds of thousands of distinct CDR3 sequences. In regard to this clonotype: The antigen is not known.

Study-level results: For about six donors, the dominant NKG2C+ clonotypes made up roughly 1.0-8% of their CD8+ T cells.

The CDR3 is made up of 16 amino acids. CDR1 MNHNS and CDR2 SASEGT come from the germline V gene. Sequenced input: blood T cells: a sorted CD56 or NKG2C T cell subset, CD4+ or CD8+ T cells, or bulk PBMC T cells (not recorded which). The chain couples TRBV6-1 to TRBJ1-5; TCRdb's D call of TRBD1 is untestable without DNA. The sequence was collected from a woman between 18 and 70 years old in good health. CDR3 amino acids: CATLPRQGAKNQPQHF.